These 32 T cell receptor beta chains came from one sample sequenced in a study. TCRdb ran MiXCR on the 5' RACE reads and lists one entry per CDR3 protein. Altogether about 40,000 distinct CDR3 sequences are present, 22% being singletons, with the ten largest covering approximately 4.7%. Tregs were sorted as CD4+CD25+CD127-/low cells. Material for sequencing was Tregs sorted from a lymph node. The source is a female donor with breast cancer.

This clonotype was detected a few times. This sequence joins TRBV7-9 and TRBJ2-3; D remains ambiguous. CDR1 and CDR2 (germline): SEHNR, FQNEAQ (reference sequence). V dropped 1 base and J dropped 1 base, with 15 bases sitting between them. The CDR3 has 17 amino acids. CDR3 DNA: TGTGCCAGCAGCTTAGGGTCCGGCTCTCCACGCACAGATACGCAGTATTTT. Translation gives CASSLGSGSPRTDTQYF.

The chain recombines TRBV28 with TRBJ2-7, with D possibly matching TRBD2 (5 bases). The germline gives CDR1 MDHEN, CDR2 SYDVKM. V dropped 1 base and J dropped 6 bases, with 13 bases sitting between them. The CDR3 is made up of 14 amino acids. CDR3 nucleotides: TGTGCCAGCAGTTTATTAGAACTAGTCTCCGAGCAGTACTTC. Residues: CASSLLELVSEQYF.

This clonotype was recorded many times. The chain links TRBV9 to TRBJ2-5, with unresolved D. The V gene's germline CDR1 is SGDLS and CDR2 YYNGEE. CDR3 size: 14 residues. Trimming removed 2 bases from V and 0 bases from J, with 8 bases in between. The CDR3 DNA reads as TGTGCCAGCAGCGTCGACGGATACCAAGAGACCCAGTACTTC. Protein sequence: CASSVDGYQETQYF.

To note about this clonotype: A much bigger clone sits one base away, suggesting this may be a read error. CDR3 nucleotides: TGTGCCACCAGCAGGGACAGGGCTACTGGGGACAACGTCCTGACTTTC. Translated: CATSRDRATGDNVLTF. The rearrangement uses TRBV15 and TRBJ2-6; 8 nucleotides match TRBD1. This CDR3 is 16 amino acids long. Per the germline V gene, CDR1 is LNHNV and CDR2 is YYDKDF (reference sequence).

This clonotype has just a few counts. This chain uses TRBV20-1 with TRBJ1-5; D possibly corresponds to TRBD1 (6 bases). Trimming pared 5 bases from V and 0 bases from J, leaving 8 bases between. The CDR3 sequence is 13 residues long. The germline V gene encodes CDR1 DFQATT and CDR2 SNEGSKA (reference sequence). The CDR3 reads CSAAGDSNQPQHF. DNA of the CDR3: TGCAGTGCTGCAGGGGATAGCAATCAGCCCCAGCATTTT.

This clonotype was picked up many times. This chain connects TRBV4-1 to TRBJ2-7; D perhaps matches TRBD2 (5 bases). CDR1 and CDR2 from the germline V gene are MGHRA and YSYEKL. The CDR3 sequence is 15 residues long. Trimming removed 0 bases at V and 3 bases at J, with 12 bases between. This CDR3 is CASSQDRLAYYEQYF. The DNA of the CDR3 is TGCGCCAGCAGCCAAGATCGGCTAGCTTACTACGAGCAGTACTTC.

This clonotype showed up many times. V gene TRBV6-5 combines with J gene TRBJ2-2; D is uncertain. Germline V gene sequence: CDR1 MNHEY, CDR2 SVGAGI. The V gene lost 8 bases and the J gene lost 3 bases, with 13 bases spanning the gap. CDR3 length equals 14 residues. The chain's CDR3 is CASGSSPYTGELFF. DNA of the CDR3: TGTGCCAGCGGATCTTCACCTTACACCGGGGAGCTGTTTTTT.

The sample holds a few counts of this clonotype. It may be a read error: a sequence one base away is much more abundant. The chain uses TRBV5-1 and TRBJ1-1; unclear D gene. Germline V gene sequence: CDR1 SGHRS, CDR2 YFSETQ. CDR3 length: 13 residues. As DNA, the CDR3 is TGCGCCAGCAGCTACGACCAGAACGCTGAAGCTTTCTTT. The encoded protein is CASSYDQNAEAFF. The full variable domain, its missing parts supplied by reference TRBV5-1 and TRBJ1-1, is KAGVTQTPRYLIKTRGQQVTLSCSPISGHRSVSWYQQTPGQGLQFLFEYFSETQRNKGNFPGRFSGRQFSNSRSEMNVSTLELGDSALYLCASSYDQNAEAFFGQGTRLTVV.

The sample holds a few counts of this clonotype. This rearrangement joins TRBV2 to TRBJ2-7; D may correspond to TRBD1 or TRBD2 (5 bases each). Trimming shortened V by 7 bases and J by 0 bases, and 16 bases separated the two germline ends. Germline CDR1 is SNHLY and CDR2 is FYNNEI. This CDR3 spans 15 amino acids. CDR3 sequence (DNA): TGTGCCAGCACTACAACTGGGGGAAGCTCCTACGAGCAGTACTTC. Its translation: CASTTTGGSSYEQYF.

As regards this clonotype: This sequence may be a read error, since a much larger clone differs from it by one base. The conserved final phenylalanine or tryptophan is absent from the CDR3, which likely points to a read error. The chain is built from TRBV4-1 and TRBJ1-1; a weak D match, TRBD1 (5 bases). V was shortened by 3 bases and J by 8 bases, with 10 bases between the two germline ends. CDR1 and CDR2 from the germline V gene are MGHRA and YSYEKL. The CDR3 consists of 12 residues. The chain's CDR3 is CASSHGTLEAFS. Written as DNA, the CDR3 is TGCGCCAGCAGCCATGGGACGCTCGAAGCTTTCTCT.

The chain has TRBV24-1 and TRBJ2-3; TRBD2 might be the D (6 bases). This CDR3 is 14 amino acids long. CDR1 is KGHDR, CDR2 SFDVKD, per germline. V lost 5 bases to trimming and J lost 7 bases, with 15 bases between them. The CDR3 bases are TGTGCCACCAGTGGGGGAACGGGGAGGAATACGCAGTATTTT. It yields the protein CATSGGTGRNTQYF.

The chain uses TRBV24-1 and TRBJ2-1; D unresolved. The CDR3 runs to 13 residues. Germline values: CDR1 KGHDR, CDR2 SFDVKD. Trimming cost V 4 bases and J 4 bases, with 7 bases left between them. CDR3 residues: CATSDPRYNEQFF. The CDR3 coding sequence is TGTGCCACCAGTGACCCGCGATACAATGAGCAGTTCTTC.

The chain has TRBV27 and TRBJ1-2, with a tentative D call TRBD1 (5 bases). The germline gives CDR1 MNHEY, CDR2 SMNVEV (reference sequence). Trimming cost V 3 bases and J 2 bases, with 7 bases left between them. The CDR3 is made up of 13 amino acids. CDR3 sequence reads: CASSLRQNYGYTF. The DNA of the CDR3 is TGTGCCAGCAGTTTGCGACAGAACTATGGCTACACCTTC.

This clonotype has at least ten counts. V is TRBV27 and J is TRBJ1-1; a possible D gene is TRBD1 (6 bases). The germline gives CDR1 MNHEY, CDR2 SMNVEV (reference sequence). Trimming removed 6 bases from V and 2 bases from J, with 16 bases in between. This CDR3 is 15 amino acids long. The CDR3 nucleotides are TGTGCCAGCAGAACTAACAGGGAATTAAACACTGAAGCTTTCTTT. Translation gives CASRTNRELNTEAFF.

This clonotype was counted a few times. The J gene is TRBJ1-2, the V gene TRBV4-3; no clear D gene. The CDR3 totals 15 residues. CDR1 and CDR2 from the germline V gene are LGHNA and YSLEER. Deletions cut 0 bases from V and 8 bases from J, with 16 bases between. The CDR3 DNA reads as TGCGCCAGCAGCCAAGATTCGGTAGGGTTTGGAGGCTACACCTTC. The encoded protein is CASSQDSVGFGGYTF.

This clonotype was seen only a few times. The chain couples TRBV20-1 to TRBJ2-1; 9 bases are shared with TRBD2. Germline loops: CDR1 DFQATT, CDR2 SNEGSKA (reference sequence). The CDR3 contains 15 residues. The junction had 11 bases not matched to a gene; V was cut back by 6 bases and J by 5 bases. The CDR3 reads CSATPFSGGNNEQFF. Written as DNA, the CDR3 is TGCAGTGCCACCCCTTTCAGCGGGGGGAACAATGAGCAGTTCTTC.

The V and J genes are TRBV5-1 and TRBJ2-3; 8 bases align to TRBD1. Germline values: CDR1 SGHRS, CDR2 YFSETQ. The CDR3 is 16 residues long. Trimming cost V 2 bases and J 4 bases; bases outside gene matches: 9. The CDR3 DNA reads TGCGCCAGCAGCTTCTACAGGGGGGCGGACCCAGATACGCAGTATTTT. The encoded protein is CASSFYRGADPDTQYF.

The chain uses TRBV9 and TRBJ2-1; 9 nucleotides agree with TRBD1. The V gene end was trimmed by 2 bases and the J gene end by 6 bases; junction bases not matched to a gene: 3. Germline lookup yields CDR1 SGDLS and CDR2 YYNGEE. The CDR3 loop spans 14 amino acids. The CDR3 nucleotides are TGTGCCAGCAGCGTCGGACAGGGGAGCAATGAGCAGTTCTTC. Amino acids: CASSVGQGSNEQFF.

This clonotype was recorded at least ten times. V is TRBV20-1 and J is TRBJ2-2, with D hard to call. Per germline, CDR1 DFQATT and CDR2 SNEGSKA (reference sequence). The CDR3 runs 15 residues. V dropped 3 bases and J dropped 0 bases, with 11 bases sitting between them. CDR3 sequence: CSARAEAANTGELFF. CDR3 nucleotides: TGCAGTGCTAGGGCTGAAGCAGCGAACACCGGGGAGCTGTTTTTT.

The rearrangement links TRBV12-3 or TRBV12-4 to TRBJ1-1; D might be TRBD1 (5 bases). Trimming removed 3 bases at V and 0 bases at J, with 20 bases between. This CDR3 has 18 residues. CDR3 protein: CASSFVPGPPFMNTEAFF. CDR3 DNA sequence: TGTGCCAGCAGTTTTGTACCGGGGCCCCCATTTATGAACACTGAAGCTTTCTTT.

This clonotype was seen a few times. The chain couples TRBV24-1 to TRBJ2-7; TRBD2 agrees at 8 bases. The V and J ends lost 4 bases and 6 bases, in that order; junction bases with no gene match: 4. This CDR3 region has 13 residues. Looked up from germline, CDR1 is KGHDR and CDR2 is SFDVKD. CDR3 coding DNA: TGTGCCACCAGTGACCCCCGGGGGGGCGAGCAGTACTTC. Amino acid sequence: CATSDPRGGEQYF.

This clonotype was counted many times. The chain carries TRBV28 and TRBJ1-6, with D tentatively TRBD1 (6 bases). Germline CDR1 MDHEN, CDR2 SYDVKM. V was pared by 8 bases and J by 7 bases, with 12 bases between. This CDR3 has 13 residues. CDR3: CASGGQLNSPLHF. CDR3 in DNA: TGTGCCAGCGGAGGACAGTTAAATTCACCCCTCCACTTT.

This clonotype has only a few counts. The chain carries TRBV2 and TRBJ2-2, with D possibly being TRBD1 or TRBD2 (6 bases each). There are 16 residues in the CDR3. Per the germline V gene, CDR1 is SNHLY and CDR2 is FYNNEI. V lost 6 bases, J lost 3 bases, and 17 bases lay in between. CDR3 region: CASRVAGGRDTGELFF. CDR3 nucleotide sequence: TGTGCCAGCAGAGTCGCCGGGGGCCGAGACACCGGGGAGCTGTTTTTT.

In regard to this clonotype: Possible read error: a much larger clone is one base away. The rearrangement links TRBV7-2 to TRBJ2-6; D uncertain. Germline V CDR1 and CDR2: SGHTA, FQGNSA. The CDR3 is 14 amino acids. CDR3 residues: CAGSESSGANVLTF. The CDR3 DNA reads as TGTGCCGGCAGCGAGAGTTCTGGGGCCAACGTCCTGACTTTC.

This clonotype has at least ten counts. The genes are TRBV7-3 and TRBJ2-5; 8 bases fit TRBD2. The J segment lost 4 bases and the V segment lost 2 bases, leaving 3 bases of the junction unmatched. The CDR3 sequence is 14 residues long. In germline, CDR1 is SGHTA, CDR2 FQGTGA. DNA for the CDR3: TGTGCCAGCAGCTTAGGCGGGGGGCTAGAGACCCAGTACTTC. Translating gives CASSLGGGLETQYF.

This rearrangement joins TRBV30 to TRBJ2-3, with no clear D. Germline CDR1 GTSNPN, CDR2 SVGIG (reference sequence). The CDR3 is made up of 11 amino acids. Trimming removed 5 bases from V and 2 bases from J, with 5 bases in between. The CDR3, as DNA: TGTGCCTGGTCCTTCACAGATACGCAGTATTTT. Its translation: CAWSFTDTQYF.

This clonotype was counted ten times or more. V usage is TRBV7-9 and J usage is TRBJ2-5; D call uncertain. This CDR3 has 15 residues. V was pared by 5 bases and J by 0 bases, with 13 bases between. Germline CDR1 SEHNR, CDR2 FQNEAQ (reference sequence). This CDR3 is CASSRRTGYQETQYF. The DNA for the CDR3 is TGTGCCAGCAGCCGACGTACGGGTTACCAAGAGACCCAGTACTTC.

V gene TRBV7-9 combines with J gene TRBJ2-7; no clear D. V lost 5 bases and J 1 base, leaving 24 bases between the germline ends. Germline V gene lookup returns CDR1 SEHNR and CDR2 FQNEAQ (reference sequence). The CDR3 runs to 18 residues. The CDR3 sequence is CASSRNIDAKGLSYEQYF. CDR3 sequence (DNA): TGTGCCAGCAGCCGAAACATCGACGCCAAGGGTTTGTCCTACGAGCAGTACTTC.

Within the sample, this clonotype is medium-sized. Here the CDR3 DNA reads TGTGCCAGCAGCGGAGCTGGCGGAGAGACCCAGTACTTC. Amino acid sequence: CASSGAGGETQYF. This chain joins TRBV9 and TRBJ2-5; the D is unclear. The ends were cut back, 3 bases at V and 4 bases at J, with 10 bases in the middle. There are 13 residues in the CDR3. Germline V gene lookup returns CDR1 SGDLS and CDR2 YYNGEE.

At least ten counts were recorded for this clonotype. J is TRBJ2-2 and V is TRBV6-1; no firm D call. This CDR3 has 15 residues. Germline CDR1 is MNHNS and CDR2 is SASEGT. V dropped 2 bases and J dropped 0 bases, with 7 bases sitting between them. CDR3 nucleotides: TGTGCCAGCAGTGAATCGATATCGAACACCGGGGAGCTGTTTTTT. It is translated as CASSESISNTGELFF.

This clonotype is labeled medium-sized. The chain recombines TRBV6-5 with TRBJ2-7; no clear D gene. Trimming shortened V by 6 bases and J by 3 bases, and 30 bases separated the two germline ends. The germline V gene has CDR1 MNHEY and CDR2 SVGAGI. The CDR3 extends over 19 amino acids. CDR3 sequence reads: CASRAKGEKSIQSNYEQYF. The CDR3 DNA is TGTGCCAGCAGGGCCAAAGGAGAGAAGAGCATTCAAAGCAACTACGAGCAGTACTTC.

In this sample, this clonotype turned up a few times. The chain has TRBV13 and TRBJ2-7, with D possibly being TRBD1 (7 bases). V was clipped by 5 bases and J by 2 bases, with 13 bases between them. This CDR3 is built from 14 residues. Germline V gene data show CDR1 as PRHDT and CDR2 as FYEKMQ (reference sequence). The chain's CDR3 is CASSRGDRAYEQYF. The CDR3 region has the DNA TGTGCCAGCAGCCGCGGGGACAGAGCCTACGAGCAGTACTTC.